This TCR beta chain was captured by sequencing in a study of T cells after posttransplantation cyclophosphamide. Study-wide results and caveats: Tissue-infiltrating T cells from skin or gut overlapped little with blood T cells. After PTCy, TRB diversity resembled that of CNI/methotrexate controls. Donor CD8+ memory clones often dominated recipient blood repertoires at later times.

Trimming pared 6 bases from V and 7 bases from J, leaving 18 bases between. Germline loops: CDR1 MNHEY, CDR2 SVGAGI. The CDR3 is made up of 15 amino acids. The naive gate required viable CD3+CD4+ or CD3+CD8+ cells with CCR7+CD45RA+CD45RO-CD95-CD27+CD28+ phenotype. Peripheral blood was collected from the related graft donor on the marrow donation day. Some clones are missing from TCRdb's copy, which holds only in-frame ones; the method was immunoSEQ multiplex PCR. The repertoire holds tens of thousands of clones, with roughly 91% as singletons. The sample holds a few counts of this clone. Its specificity is not known.

Sequencing input: naive CD4+ T cells sorted from blood. The origin of this receptor is a young man in good health and a related stem cell transplant donor. V gene TRBV6-5 combines with J gene TRBJ1-4; TRBD1 might be the D (5 bases). The CDR3 loop is CASRPTGPGGEKLFF. The CDR3 DNA sequence: TGTGCCAGCAGGCCCACAGGTCCTGGCGGTGAAAAACTGTTTTTT.